Presented here are 15 T cell receptor beta chains from one specimen sequenced in a study of blood T cell repertoires in COVID-19. TCRdb's copy holds only in-frame clones and misses some; the assay was immunoSEQ multiplex PCR. The sample yields about 200,000 clones, 90% seen once. The specimen was peripheral blood. These receptor sequences come from a middle-aged man with acute or convalescent COVID-19.

This chain connects TRBV18 to TRBJ1-5, with 7 positions matching TRBD1. The V gene end was trimmed by 3 bases and the J gene end by 2 bases; junction bases not matched to a gene: 13. Germline CDR1 is KGHSH and CDR2 is LQKENI. The CDR3 runs to 18 residues. The CDR3 spells CASSPTGISVVGNQPQHF. The CDR3 DNA sequence: TGTGCCAGCTCACCGACAGGGATAAGTGTGGTGGGCAATCAGCCCCAGCATTTT.

This chain's CDR3 is CASSARLAGVTDTQYF. The CDR3 coding sequence is TGTGCCAGCAGCGCCCGACTAGCGGGGGTCACAGATACGCAGTATTTT. This chain links TRBV3-1 (or the pseudogene TRBV3-2) with TRBJ2-3; 12 bases are shared with TRBD2. Germline CDR1 and CDR2: LGHDT and YNNKEL (reference sequence). J gave up 2 bases and V 5 bases, and 5 bases lay outside the gene matches. CDR3 size: 16 residues.

The CDR3 spells CASSASQDRFLQETQYF. The CDR3 nucleotides are TGTGCCAGCAGCGCTAGCCAGGACAGGTTCCTGCAAGAGACCCAGTACTTC. This rearrangement joins TRBV9 to TRBJ2-5; TRBD1 agrees at 7 bases. CDR1 is SGDLS, CDR2 YYNGEE, per germline. The V segment lost 3 bases and the J segment 2 bases; nucleotides outside the gene matches: 13. This CDR3 contains 17 residues.

This clone was counted a single time. The V gene is TRBV5-4, the J gene TRBJ2-5; TRBD2 matches at 10 bases. This CDR3 has 15 amino acids. Looked up from germline, CDR1 is SGHNT and CDR2 is YYREEE (reference sequence). V was pared by 4 bases and J by 4 bases, with 7 bases of the junction left unmatched. Here the CDR3 DNA reads TGTGCCAGCAGCCCTGAACTAGCGGGGTCAGAGACCCAGTACTTC. Amino acids: CASSPELAGSETQYF.

To note about this clone: The same CDR3 also results from other DNA sequences found in this sample. This chain links TRBV18 with TRBJ1-1, with 7 nucleotides matching TRBD1. The germline CDR1 and CDR2 sequences are KGHSH and LQKENI. Trimming removed 6 bases from V and 5 bases from J; junction bases left unmatched: 6. The CDR3 has 13 residues. The CDR3 region is CASSQGEDTEAFF. CDR3 in DNA: TGTGCCAGCTCTCAGGGGGAGGATACTGAAGCTTTCTTT. Drawing the rest from reference TRBV18 and TRBJ1-1, the complete variable domain is NAGVMQNPRHLVRRRGQEARLRCSPMKGHSHVYWYRQLPEEGLKFMVYLQKENIIDESGMPKERFSAEFPKEGPSILRIQQVVRGDSAAYFCASSQGEDTEAFFGQGTRLTVV.

The chain couples TRBV5-8 to TRBJ1-6, with D possibly TRBD1 on 5 matching bases. Deletions cut 4 bases from V and 7 bases from J, with 12 bases between. Germline CDR1 and CDR2: SGHTS and YDEGEE. This CDR3 contains 14 residues. CDR3: CASSLREGNSPLHF. The CDR3 region has the DNA TGTGCCAGCAGCCTCAGGGAGGGCAATTCACCCCTCCACTTT.

This chain links TRBV4-2 with TRBJ1-5; TRBD1 might be the D (5 bases). Germline V gene data show CDR1 as LGHNA and CDR2 as YNFKEQ. There are 15 residues in the CDR3. V dropped 0 bases and J dropped 2 bases, with 8 bases sitting between them. Written as DNA, the CDR3 is TGTGCCAGCAGCCAAGAGCAGGGTGGCAATCAGCCCCAGCATTTT. Protein sequence: CASSQEQGGNQPQHF.

Here the CDR3 reads CASSLRTGDQPQHF. CDR3 coding DNA: TGCGCCAGCAGCTTACGAACAGGGGATCAGCCCCAGCATTTT. This chain uses TRBV5-1 with TRBJ1-5; 7 bases are shared with TRBD1. Germline V gives CDR1 SGHRS, CDR2 YFSETQ. This CDR3 has 14 residues. With V trimmed by 2 bases and J by 5 bases, 4 bases remained unmatched.

The V call is TRBV19, the J call TRBJ1-5; 7 positions match TRBD1. The length of the CDR3 is 14 residues. Germline CDR1 LNHDA, CDR2 SQIVND (reference sequence). J lost 10 bases, V lost 3 bases, and 9 bases had no gene match. The CDR3 bases are TGTGCCAGTAGTATCGACAGGGTCGGTCAACCCCAGCATTTT. Its protein product is CASSIDRVGQPQHF.

The chain uses TRBV7-9 and TRBJ1-3, with unresolved D. Between the trimmed V and J ends, which lost 5 bases and 6 bases, there was a span of 8 bases. CDR3 length: 12 amino acids. Per the germline V gene, CDR1 is SEHNR and CDR2 is FQNEAQ (reference sequence). CDR3: CASSTPANTIYF. In nucleotides, the CDR3 is TGTGCCAGCAGCACTCCCGCAAACACCATATATTTT. The full variable domain, completed using reference TRBV7-9 and TRBJ1-3, is DTGVSQNPRHKITKRGQNVTFRCDPISEHNRLYWYRQTLGQGPEFLTYFQNEAQLEKSRLLSDRFSAERPKGSFSTLEIQRTEQGDSAMYLCASSTPANTIYFGEGSWLTVV.

The V and J genes are TRBV5-4 and TRBJ1-4, with 10 bases that match TRBD1. Germline V gives CDR1 SGHNT, CDR2 YYREEE (reference sequence). The CDR3 spans 17 residues. With V trimmed by 4 bases and J by 3 bases, 9 bases remained unmatched. The CDR3 protein is CASSRGPTGGSNEKLFF. Here the CDR3 DNA reads TGTGCCAGCAGCCGTGGTCCGACAGGGGGCTCTAATGAAAAACTGTTTTTT.

Only one count was recorded for this clone. The chain uses TRBV2 and TRBJ2-3, with 9 nucleotides matching TRBD2. Germline CDR1 reads SNHLY; CDR2 reads FYNNEI. The CDR3 loop spans 13 amino acids. J was trimmed by 1 base and V by 9 bases; bases with no gene match: 2. CDR3 sequence reads: CASSGGGTDTQYF. The CDR3 DNA reads as TGTGCCAGTAGCGGGGGCGGCACAGATACGCAGTATTTT.

This chain links TRBV27 with TRBJ1-1; TRBD1 matches at 7 bases. CDR3 length: 15 amino acids. V dropped 5 bases and J dropped 1; count of bases not matched to a gene: 7. Germline V CDR1 and CDR2: MNHEY, SMNVEV (reference sequence). The CDR3, as DNA: TGTGCCAGCAGTCGAGGGGGCGCCTCGAACACTGAAGCTTTCTTT. Translating it yields CASSRGGASNTEAFF.

The rearrangement joins TRBV25-1 to TRBJ1-1; D perhaps matches TRBD1 (6 bases). With 6 bases removed from V and 5 bases from J, the gap between germline ends came to 16 bases. The CDR3 sequence is 14 residues long. Looked up from germline, CDR1 is MGHDK and CDR2 is SYGVNS. The CDR3 nucleotides read TGTGCCAGCAGCATAGGGGGGGAAGGGACTGAAGCTTTCTTT. This translates into CASSIGGEGTEAFF.

The rearrangement uses TRBV2 and TRBJ2-3, with D possibly matching TRBD2 (6 bases). The V gene's germline CDR1 is SNHLY and CDR2 FYNNEI. V was clipped by 11 bases and J by 2 bases, with 14 bases between them. The CDR3 runs to 13 residues. This chain's CDR3 is CAGGTHNTDTQYF. The CDR3 coding sequence is TGTGCCGGCGGGACCCACAACACAGATACGCAGTATTTT.